Following are 3 T cell receptor beta chains from one sample sequenced in a study of early T cells in non-severe SARS-CoV-2 infection. In TCRdb, the 5' RACE reads were re-called with MiXCR into one record per CDR3 protein. The sample contains 50,000 to 65,000 distinct CDR3 sequences, approximately 10% of which appear only once. Source: whole blood, taken at baseline. These receptors originate from an adult who was a healthcare worker with PCR-confirmed SARS-CoV-2 infection or an uninfected control (not recorded which).

Ten or more counts support this clonotype. V is TRBV12-3 or TRBV12-4 and J is TRBJ1-6, with 7 bases aligning to TRBD1. Trimming at V came to 6 bases and at J to 10 bases, leaving 9 bases not matched to a gene. The CDR3 is 14 residues long. In nucleotides, the CDR3 is TGTGCCAGCAGCAGGGACAGCCTAGGATCACCCCTCCACTTT. Translated, it gives CASSRDSLGSPLHF.

This clonotype was picked up a small number of times. This chain joins TRBV27 and TRBJ1-1, with D perhaps matching TRBD1 (6 bases). The CDR3 is 13 residues long. Germline values: CDR1 MNHEY, CDR2 SMNVEV (reference sequence). V was shortened by 0 bases and J by 11 bases, with 13 bases between the two germline ends. CDR3 nucleotides: TGTGCCAGCAGTTTATCCGACAGGCTTAGGGCTTTCTTT. Translation gives CASSLSDRLRAFF.

The V and J genes are TRBV7-9 and TRBJ1-2; D unclear. The CDR3 is 12 residues long. Germline CDR1 is SEHNR and CDR2 is FQNEAQ (reference sequence). Trimming left V 1 base short and J 4 bases short, with 4 bases between. CDR3 sequence (DNA): TGTGCCAGCAGCTTAGACCCCTATGGCTACACCTTC. It codes for CASSLDPYGYTF.